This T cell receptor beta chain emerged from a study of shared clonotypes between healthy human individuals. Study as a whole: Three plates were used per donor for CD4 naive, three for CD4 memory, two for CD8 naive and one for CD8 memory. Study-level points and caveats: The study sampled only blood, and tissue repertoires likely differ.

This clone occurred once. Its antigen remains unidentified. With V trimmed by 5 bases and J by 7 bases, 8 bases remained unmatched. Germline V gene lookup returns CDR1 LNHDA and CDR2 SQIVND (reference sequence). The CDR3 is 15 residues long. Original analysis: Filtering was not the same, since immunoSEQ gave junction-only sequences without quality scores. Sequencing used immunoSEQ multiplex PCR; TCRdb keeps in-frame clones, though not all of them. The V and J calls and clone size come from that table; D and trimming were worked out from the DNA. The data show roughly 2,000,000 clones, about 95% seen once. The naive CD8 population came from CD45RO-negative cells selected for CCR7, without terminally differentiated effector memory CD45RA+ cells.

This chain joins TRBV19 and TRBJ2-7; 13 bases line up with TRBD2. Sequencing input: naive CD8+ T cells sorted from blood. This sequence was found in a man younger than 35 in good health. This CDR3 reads CASSPGLAGSREQYF. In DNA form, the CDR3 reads TGTGCCAGTAGTCCGGGACTAGCGGGATCTAGGGAGCAGTACTTC.